This is a list of T cell receptor beta chains from one sample in a study of blood T cell repertoires in COVID-19. The assay was immunoSEQ multiplex PCR, and TCRdb's table has in-frame clones only and misses some. The sample yields some 160,000 clones, 80% to 90% seen once. Source material: peripheral blood. These receptors came from a woman aged 60-70 years with active COVID-19. The CDR3 runs from the conserved cysteine through the conserved F or W. The D gene is left open where the match is weak. Clone size, where shown, is once, few, many, or a class for clones that have expanded.

NA TRBJ2-1 TRBV27 NA TGTGCCAGCAGTCCCGTAGGGAGCTCCTACAATGAGCAGTTCTTC CASSPVGSSYNEQFF
NA TRBJ1-1 TRBV14 NA TGTGCCAGCAGCCAAGTTCGACAGAGGAACACTGAAGCTTTCTTT CASSQVRQRNTEAFF
TRBD1 TRBJ2-1 TRBV7-9 NA TGTGCCAGCAGCTCGACAGGGGGCAATGAGCAGTTCTTC CASSSTGGNEQFF
TRBD1 TRBJ2-5 TRBV5-5 NA TGTGCCAGCAGATATGACAGGGGTGATATTAAGTACTTC CASRYDRGDIKYF
NA TRBJ2-1 TRBV18 NA TGTGCCAGCTCACCCGGACAGCCGAGCTCCTACAATGAGCAGTTCTTC CASSPGQPSSYNEQFF
TRBD2 TRBJ2-1 TRBV28 NA TGTGCCAGCAGGCCCAGACTAGCGGGGAGCTCCTACAATGAGCAGTTCTTC CASRPRLAGSSYNEQFF
NA TRBJ2-4 TRBV11-1 NA TGTGCCAGCAGCTTTCTGGCAGGCGGGGTCAAAAACATTCAGTACTTC CASSFLAGGVKNIQYF
NA TRBJ2-6 TRBV6-5 NA TGTGCCAGCAGCCCCGGGTCGTCGGGGGCCAACGTCCTGACTTTC CASSPGSSGANVLTF
TRBD2 TRBJ2-1 TRBV18 NA TGTGCCAGCTCACCTATAGCGGGAGACATTGAGCAGTTCTTC CASSPIAGDIEQFF
NA TRBJ2-6 TRBV11-2 NA TGTGCCAGCAGCTTCCAGGGGTCCGGGGCCAACGTCCTGACTTTC CASSFQGSGANVLTF
NA TRBJ2-1 TRBV6-1 NA TGTGCCAGCAGTGAACATGGTAGCACCCTTCCCAATGAGCAGTTCTTC CASSEHGSTLPNEQFF
NA TRBJ2-1 TRBV5-1 NA TGCGCCAGCAGCTTCCTAGCGTCACTAGACAATGAGCAGTTCTTC CASSFLASLDNEQFF
NA TRBJ2-5 TRBV5-1 NA TGCGCCAGCAGCCCTAGTGGTAGTTGGGAGACCCAGTACTTC CASSPSGSWETQYF
NA TRBJ1-1 TRBV3-1/TRBV3-2 NA TGTGCCAGCAGCCTGGGAGACGGACCTGAAGCTTTCTTT CASSLGDGPEAFF
TRBD1 TRBJ1-5 TRBV30 NA TGTGCCTGGGGCCCCGGGACAGTAAATCAGCCCCAGCATTTT CAWGPGTVNQPQHF
NA TRBJ2-5 TRBV18 NA TGTGCCAGCTCACCAGGGTCACTAGCAGAGACCCAGTACTTC CASSPGSLAETQYF
NA TRBJ2-5 TRBV5-1 NA TGCGCCAGCAGTAGCGGCCCCGGAGGGGAGACCCAGTACTTC CASSSGPGGETQYF
TRBD2 TRBJ2-3 TRBV3-1/TRBV3-2 NA TGTGCCAGCAGCCAAGATCCCGGACTAGCGGACACAGATACGCAGTATTTT CASSQDPGLADTDTQYF
TRBD2 TRBJ2-1 TRBV7-8 once TGTGCCAGTCGCGAACGGCGGGAGGCCTCCTACAATGAGCAGTTCTTC CASRERREASYNEQFF
TRBD1 TRBJ1-1 TRBV3-1/TRBV3-2 NA TGTGCCAGCAGCCATACCGGACAGGGAGGCACTGAAGCTTTCTTT CASSHTGQGGTEAFF
TRBD2 TRBJ2-1 TRBV18 NA TGTGCCAGCTCACCTGGCGGGAGAGGATACAATGAGCAGTTCTTC CASSPGGRGYNEQFF
NA TRBJ2-1 TRBV9 NA TGTGCCAGCGAGGATCGACCAACGGAGAATGAGCAGTTCTTC CASEDRPTENEQFF
NA TRBJ2-3 TRBV29-1 NA TGCAGCACCCAGACAGATACGCAGTATTTT CSTQTDTQYF
TRBD2 TRBJ2-7 TRBV28 once TGTGCCAGCAGTAGCTCTAGCGGCCTTTCCTACGAGCAGTACTTC CASSSSSGLSYEQYF
NA TRBJ1-1 TRBV6-1 NA TGTGCCAGCAGTGAGACAGCTACGACTGAAGCTTTCTTT CASSETATTEAFF
NA TRBJ1-2 TRBV6-6 NA TGTGCCAGCAGCCCGGGGGAGGGCAGAGCGTATGGCTACACCTTC CASSPGEGRAYGYTF
NA TRBJ2-7 TRBV28 NA TGTGCCTCCGGAGGAGCGCCTACTTACGAGCAGTACTTC CASGGAPTYEQYF
TRBD2 TRBJ2-3 TRBV11-2 NA TGTGCCAGCAGCTTAGGATGGGGACTAGCGGCCGCCAAAACAGATACGCAGTATTTT CASSLGWGLAAAKTDTQYF
TRBD1 TRBJ2-2 TRBV2 NA TGTGCCAGCAGTACCGGGACAGGAACCGGGGAGCTGTTTTTT CASSTGTGTGELFF
TRBD2 TRBJ2-1 TRBV2 NA TGTGCCAGCAGTGAAAAGGTAGCGGGGGAGGATGAGCAGTTCTTC CASSEKVAGEDEQFF
NA TRBJ1-2 TRBV6-4 NA TGTGCCAGCAGTGATCCGGACCAGCGGACCTATGGCTACACCTTC CASSDPDQRTYGYTF
TRBD1 TRBJ1-6 TRBV6-2/TRBV6-3 few TGTGCCAGCACCCCAGGGGGACAGAATTCACCCCTCCACTTT CASTPGGQNSPLHF
TRBD2 TRBJ2-3 TRBV5-6 NA TGTGCCAGCAGCTTTTCGCTAGCGGGAGTATCAGATACGCAGTATTTT CASSFSLAGVSDTQYF
TRBD1 TRBJ2-1 TRBV29-1 NA TGCAGCGTTCGACAGGGGGCCTACAATGAGCAGTTCTTC CSVRQGAYNEQFF
TRBD1 TRBJ2-3 TRBV7-9 NA TGTGCCAGCAGCTTTCGTCCGGGACAGAGCACAGATACGCAGTATTTT CASSFRPGQSTDTQYF
NA TRBJ2-1 TRBV7-2 NA TGTGCCAGCAGCTTTGCTCCAAACTCATACAATGAGCAGTTCTTC CASSFAPNSYNEQFF
NA TRBJ1-2 TRBV19 NA TGTGCCAGTAGTATAGACGGCCTGAGGGGCTACACCTTC CASSIDGLRGYTF
TRBD1 TRBJ2-1 TRBV19 NA TGTGCCACAGGCGGACAGGGGAGAGATGAGCAGTTCTTC CATGGQGRDEQFF
NA TRBJ2-1 TRBV7-2 NA TGTGCCAGCAGCTTATCCCGACTGAACAATGAGCAGTTCTTC CASSLSRLNNEQFF
TRBD1 TRBJ1-1 TRBV19 NA TGTGCCAGTAGGAGACAGGGGGCAGGCACTGAAGCTTTCTTT CASRRQGAGTEAFF
TRBD2 TRBJ2-1 TRBV7-8 NA TGTGCCAGCACCCTTGGCGGGAGCCTCGTCAGTGAGCAGTTCTTC CASTLGGSLVSEQFF
TRBD2 TRBJ2-5 TRBV7-2 NA TGTGCCAGCAGCTTAGGGCTAGCGGGAGCCCGGGAGACCCAGTACTTC CASSLGLAGARETQYF
TRBD1 TRBJ1-5 TRBV28 NA TGTGCCACCAACAGGGGGCTTCAGCCCCAGCATTTT CATNRGLQPQHF
NA TRBJ1-4 TRBV19 NA TGTGCCAGTAGTATCATGGGCGAAAAACTGTTTTTT CASSIMGEKLFF